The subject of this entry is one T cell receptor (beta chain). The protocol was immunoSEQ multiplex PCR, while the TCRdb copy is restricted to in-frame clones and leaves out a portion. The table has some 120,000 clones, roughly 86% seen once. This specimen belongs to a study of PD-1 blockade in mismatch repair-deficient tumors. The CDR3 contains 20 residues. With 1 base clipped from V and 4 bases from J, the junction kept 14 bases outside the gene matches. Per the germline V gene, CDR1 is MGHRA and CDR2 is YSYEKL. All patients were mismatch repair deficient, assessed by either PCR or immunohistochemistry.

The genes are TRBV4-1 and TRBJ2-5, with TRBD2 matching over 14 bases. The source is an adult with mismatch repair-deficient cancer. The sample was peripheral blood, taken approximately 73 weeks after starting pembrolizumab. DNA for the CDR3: TGCGCCAGCAGCCAAGGGTGGGGACTAGCGGGAGCGTTTTTAAGAGAGACCCAGTACTTC. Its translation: CASSQGWGLAGAFLRETQYF.